Each of the 11 T cell receptor beta chains below was sequenced from the same sample in a study of cytomegalovirus exposure and HLA in healthy donors. TCRdb keeps only in-frame clones here, not all; method: immunoSEQ multiplex PCR. The sample shows about 63,000 clones, roughly 90% of them seen only once. The sample consisted of PBMCs. Every receptor here comes from a woman under 30 in good health and CMV-seronegative.

The genes are TRBV5-1 and TRBJ2-5; the match to TRBD1 covers 7 bases. CDR1 and CDR2 (germline): SGHRS, YFSETQ. The CDR3 length is 14 residues. The J segment lost 4 bases and the V segment lost 3 bases, leaving 6 bases of the junction unmatched. In nucleotides, the CDR3 is TGCGCCAGCAGCTCCGACGGGACAGTAGAGACCCAGTACTTC. The encoded protein is CASSSDGTVETQYF.

Turning to this clone: The germline gene is not matched at one end of the junction; a read error may be the cause. The V gene is TRBV5-1, the J gene TRBJ2-7, with TRBD1 matching 8 bases. CDR3 length equals 14 residues. Per germline, CDR1 SGHRS and CDR2 YFSETQ. The DNA of the CDR3 is TGCGCCAGCAGCCTGGGCGGACAGGGCGCAACGGTGGTCTTC. Translating it yields CASSLGGQGATVVF.

The chain joins TRBV29-1 to TRBJ2-1; D perhaps matches TRBD1 (5 bases). Germline V gene sequence: CDR1 SQVTM, CDR2 ANQGSEA. V lost 7 bases to trimming and J lost 7 bases, with 14 bases between them. This CDR3 spans 12 amino acids. This CDR3 reads CSGLQGENEQFF. Here the CDR3 DNA reads TGCAGCGGCCTGCAGGGTGAGAATGAGCAGTTCTTC.

The chain uses TRBV5-5 and TRBJ2-3, with TRBD2 matching over 8 bases. V lost 4 bases to trimming and J lost 3 bases; unmatched junction nucleotides: 7. The CDR3 length is 15 residues. Germline CDR1 and CDR2: SGHKS and YYEKEE (reference sequence). CDR3 coding DNA: TGTGCCAGCAGCCCCGGACTAGCAGTGACAGATACGCAGTATTTT. It yields the protein CASSPGLAVTDTQYF.

The rearrangement links TRBV6-6 to TRBJ2-7; TRBD2 might be the D (5 bases). In germline, CDR1 is MNHNY, CDR2 SVGAGI (reference sequence). Trimming removed 1 base at V and 2 bases at J, with 9 bases between. There are 14 residues in the CDR3. CDR3 in DNA: TGTGCCAGCAGTTACTTACCGGAGGCCTACGAGCAGTACTTC. Amino acids: CASSYLPEAYEQYF.

The chain links TRBV5-6 to TRBJ2-3, with D possibly matching TRBD2 (5 bases). CDR1 and CDR2 (germline): SGHDT, YYEEEE. The CDR3 extends over 16 amino acids. Trimming took off 2 bases at V and 2 bases at J, with 15 bases between the two ends. The CDR3 nucleotides read TGTGCCAGCAGCTTTCGGACTCAACCCTCCACAGATACGCAGTATTTT. It specifies CASSFRTQPSTDTQYF.

The chain uses TRBV18 and TRBJ2-1, with 7 bases that match TRBD2. Germline values: CDR1 KGHSH, CDR2 LQKENI. Trimming took 2 bases from V and 9 from J; bases not matched to a gene: 10. This CDR3 region has 15 residues. This CDR3 reads CASSPAGVLVGEQFF. The CDR3 nucleotides are TGTGCCAGCTCACCAGCGGGAGTCCTGGTAGGTGAGCAGTTCTTC.

Comment on this clone: The junction departs from germline at one end; a sequencing error may be responsible. The CDR3 DNA follows: TGTGCCAGCAGCCGTCCTTGGGGGGGCCAACTAACCGCCTTC. This encodes CASSRPWGGQLTAF. V gene TRBV9 combines with J gene TRBJ1-2; D might be TRBD1 (6 bases). The V gene's germline CDR1 is SGDLS and CDR2 YYNGEE. This CDR3 contains 14 residues.

The genes are TRBV11-3 and TRBJ2-1; possibly TRBD2 for D (6 bases). Germline V CDR1 and CDR2: SGHNT, YENEEA. CDR3 size: 15 residues. Between the trimmed V and J ends, which lost 5 bases and 2 bases, there was a span of 13 bases. In DNA, the CDR3 is TGTGCCAGCAGCCCGGACTACCGACCCTACAATGAGCAGTTCTTC. Amino acids: CASSPDYRPYNEQFF. Together with reference TRBV11-3 and TRBJ2-1, the CDR3 gives the full variable domain: EAGVVQSPRYKIIEKKQPVAFWCNPISGHNTLYWYLQNLGQGPELLIRYENEEAVDDSQLPKDRFSAERLKGVDSTLKIQPAELGDSAVYLCASSPDYRPYNEQFFGPGTRLTVL.

V and J are TRBV6-5 and TRBJ2-7; 13 nucleotides line up with TRBD2. The trim removed 6 bases at V and 2 bases at J, leaving 1 base unmatched. The germline V gene encodes CDR1 MNHEY and CDR2 SVGAGI. The CDR3 runs 14 residues. The CDR3 is CASSGTSGTYEQYF. CDR3 DNA sequence: TGTGCCAGCAGCGGGACTAGCGGGACCTACGAGCAGTACTTC.

This rearrangement joins TRBV2 to TRBJ2-2; no reliable D call. CDR1 is SNHLY, CDR2 FYNNEI, per germline. V was trimmed by 5 bases and J by 5 bases, leaving 9 bases between them. The CDR3 contains 13 residues. This CDR3 reads CASSPKYTGELFF. In nucleotides, the CDR3 is TGTGCCAGCAGTCCTAAGTATACCGGGGAGCTGTTTTTT.